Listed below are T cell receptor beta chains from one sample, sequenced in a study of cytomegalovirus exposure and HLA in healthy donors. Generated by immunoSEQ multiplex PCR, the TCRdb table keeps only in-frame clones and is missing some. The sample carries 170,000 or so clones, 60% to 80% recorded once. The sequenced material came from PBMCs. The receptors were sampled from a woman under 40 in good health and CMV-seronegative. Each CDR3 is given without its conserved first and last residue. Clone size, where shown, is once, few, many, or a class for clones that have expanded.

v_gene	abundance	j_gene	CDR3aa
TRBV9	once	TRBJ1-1	ASSVGPKNTEAF
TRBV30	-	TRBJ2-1	AWSVQGRPYNEQF
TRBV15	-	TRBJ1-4	ATSRDRDQVSATNEKLF
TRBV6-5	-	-	ASSSLGTGDYEQY
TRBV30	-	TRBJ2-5	AWSGPGRETQY
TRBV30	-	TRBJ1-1	AWSRGGSNTEAF
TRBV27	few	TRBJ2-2	ASSWDRVAGELF
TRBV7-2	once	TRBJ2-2	ASSSRLAGLNTGELF
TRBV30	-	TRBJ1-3	AWSDRNTIY
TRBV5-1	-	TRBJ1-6	ASSFNQNSPLH
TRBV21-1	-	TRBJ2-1	ASTTTENEQF
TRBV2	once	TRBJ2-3	ASSRQAASTDTQY
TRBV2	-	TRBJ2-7	ASNGGRLYEQY
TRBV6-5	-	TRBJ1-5	ASKTGDQPQH
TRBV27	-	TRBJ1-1	ASSLRGNEAF
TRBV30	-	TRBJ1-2	AWRGGRGPGYGYT
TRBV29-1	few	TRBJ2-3	SVGWADTQY
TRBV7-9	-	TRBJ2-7	ASSPPGTTPYEQY
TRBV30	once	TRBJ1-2	AHRGYGYT
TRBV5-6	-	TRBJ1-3	ASSLASGQGNTIY
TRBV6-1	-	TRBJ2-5	ASSGPRGETQY
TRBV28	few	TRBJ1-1	ASSSPRTGRTEAF
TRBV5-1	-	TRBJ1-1	ASSLVGSQAEAF
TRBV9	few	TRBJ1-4	ASSGTGDEKLF